These T cell receptor beta chains were read from a single sample in a study of response to subunit inactivated influenza vaccine. Each CDR3 protein gets one entry after TCRdb re-called the RT-PCR reads with MiXCR. This sample carries about 800,000 distinct CDR3 sequences, less than 25% of them seen once, and the ten largest clones take roughly a tenth. This sample comprised PBMCs from blood, obtained around 5 days after vaccination. Receptor source: a man over 45 who received an inactivated influenza vaccine. Both conserved end residues are part of each CDR3. Fields, in order: clone size, J gene, V gene, D gene, CDR3 protein, CDR3 DNA. D genes are given only for firm matches. Not every row has a clone size; where given, it reads once, few, many or a size class.

>few|TRBJ1-5|TRBV20-1|NA
CSASRGNNQPQHF
TGCAGTGCGTCGCGGGGAAACAATCAGCCCCAGCATTTT
>few|TRBJ2-2|TRBV7-8|TRBD1
CASSWDRITGELFF
TGTGCCAGCAGCTGGGACAGAATAACCGGGGAGCTGTTTTTT
>NA|TRBJ2-3|TRBV29-1|TRBD2
CSVTSGPTDTQYF
TGCAGCGTGACTAGCGGGCCCACAGATACGCAGTATTTT
>NA|TRBJ2-1|TRBV14|TRBD2
CASSPPIRTSGSKQFF
TGTGCCAGCAGCCCCCCGATCCGGACTAGCGGGAGTAAGCAGTTCTTC
>NA|TRBJ2-1|TRBV6-1|NA
CASSETGNNEQFF
TGTGCCAGCAGTGAAACGGGGAACAATGAGCAGTTCTTC
>few|TRBJ2-1|TRBV20-1|TRBD2
CSARLTSGSTNEQFF
TGCAGTGCTAGACTTACTAGCGGGAGTACCAATGAGCAGTTCTTC
>NA|TRBJ2-1|TRBV7-7|TRBD2
CASSLAVMTSGTYNEQFF
TGTGCCAGCAGCTTAGCCGTTATGACTAGCGGGACCTACAATGAGCAGTTCTTC
>few|TRBJ2-5|TRBV6-5|NA
CASRGHGETQYF
TGTGCCAGCAGGGGACATGGGGAGACCCAGTACTTC
>NA|TRBJ2-1|TRBV30|NA
CAWSPWVNEQFF
TGTGCCTGGAGTCCTTGGGTAAATGAGCAGTTCTTC
>few|TRBJ2-7|TRBV12-3/TRBV12-4|NA
CASSLAVIADSYEQYF
TGTGCCAGCAGTTTAGCGGTGATAGCGGATTCCTACGAGCAGTACTTC
>NA|TRBJ1-1|TRBV20-1|TRBD1
CSARDADRGNTEAFF
TGCAGTGCTAGAGATGCGGACAGGGGAAACACTGAAGCTTTCTTT
>few|TRBJ2-7|TRBV28|TRBD1
CASSHHRGHREQYF
TGTGCCAGCAGCCATCACAGGGGGCATCGCGAGCAGTACTTC
>few|TRBJ1-2|TRBV6-5|TRBD1
CASSYGDRAGGYTF
TGTGCCAGCAGTTACGGGGACAGGGCAGGGGGCTACACCTTC
>NA|TRBJ2-7|TRBV4-1|NA
CASSQERGYYEQYF
TGCGCCAGCAGCCAAGAGCGCGGTTACTACGAGCAGTACTTC